Detailed here is one TCR beta chain. The antigen is undetermined. This specimen comes from a study of shared clonotypes between healthy human individuals. Overall study findings and caveats: Non-shared clonotypes displayed generation probabilities falling below those of clonotypes present in all four donors.

Measured with immunoSEQ multiplex PCR; TCRdb has only the in-frame clones, and not every one. Of some 2,400,000 clones in the sample, approximately 94% were seen once. Per germline, CDR1 SGHVS and CDR2 FQNEAQ. This CDR3 has 12 residues. Trimming removed 1 base from V and 6 bases from J, with 7 bases in between. This receptor was taken from a man between 18 and 35 years old in good health. The chain has TRBV7-8 and TRBJ2-7, with D hard to call. The sequencing sample was made of naive CD4+ T cells sorted from blood. The subset here: CD45RA+ positively selected. The CDR3 DNA reads TGTGCCAGCAGCTTAGAATACCTCGAGCAGTACTTC. Translated: CASSLEYLEQYF.